This T cell receptor (beta chain) was identified in a study of tumor-infiltrating lymphocytes in primary liver carcinoma. Findings of the study overall: Lesser overlap characterized tumor-adjacent and tumor-blood pairs relative to tumor region pairs.

The study extracted blood RNA from unsorted whole blood and also extracted germline DNA. The researchers produced TCR beta cDNA from 500 to 550 ng total RNA with a constant-region primer. Three rounds of nested multiplex PCR with slightly modified ARM-PCR produced TCR beta libraries. Use of TRBV1-TRBV30 forward primers with a C-beta reverse primer characterized the first two PCR rounds, which lasted around 10 cycles each. MiXCR was run by TCRdb on the multiplex PCR reads, yielding one entry per CDR3 protein. The table shows fewer than 350,000 distinct CDR3 sequences, with 50% to 70% occurring only once. As for this clonotype: Its antigen is not known.

Trimming removed 6 bases from V and 0 bases from J, with 11 bases in between. The CDR3 loop spans 14 amino acids. What was sequenced was peripheral blood. J is TRBJ1-1 and V is TRBV12-3 or TRBV12-4; D gene unclear. This TCR came from a middle-aged man with primary liver carcinoma and hepatitis B virus infection. The CDR3 sequence is CASSLRLLNTEAFF. In DNA form, the CDR3 reads TGTGCCAGCAGCCTCAGGCTACTGAACACTGAAGCTTTCTTT.